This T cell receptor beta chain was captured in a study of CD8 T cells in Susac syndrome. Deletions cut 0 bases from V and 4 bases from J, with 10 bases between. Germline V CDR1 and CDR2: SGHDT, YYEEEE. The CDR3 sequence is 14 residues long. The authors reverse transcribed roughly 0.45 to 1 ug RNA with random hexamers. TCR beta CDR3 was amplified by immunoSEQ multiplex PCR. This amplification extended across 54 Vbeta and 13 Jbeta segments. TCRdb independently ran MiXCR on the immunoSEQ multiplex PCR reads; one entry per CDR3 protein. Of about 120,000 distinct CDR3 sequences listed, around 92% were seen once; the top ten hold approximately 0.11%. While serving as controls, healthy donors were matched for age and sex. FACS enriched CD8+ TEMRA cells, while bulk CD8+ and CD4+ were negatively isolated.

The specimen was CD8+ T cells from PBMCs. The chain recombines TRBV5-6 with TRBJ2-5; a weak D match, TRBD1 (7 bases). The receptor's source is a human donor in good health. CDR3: CASSLGQGGETQYF. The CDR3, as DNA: TGTGCCAGCAGCTTGGGACAGGGAGGAGAGACCCAGTACTTC. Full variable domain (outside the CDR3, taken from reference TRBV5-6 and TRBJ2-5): DAGVTQSPTHLIKTRGQQVTLRCSPKSGHDTVSWYQQALGQGPQFIFQYYEEEERQRGNFPDRFSGHQFPNYSSELNVNALLLGDSALYLCASSLGQGGETQYFGPGTRLLVL.